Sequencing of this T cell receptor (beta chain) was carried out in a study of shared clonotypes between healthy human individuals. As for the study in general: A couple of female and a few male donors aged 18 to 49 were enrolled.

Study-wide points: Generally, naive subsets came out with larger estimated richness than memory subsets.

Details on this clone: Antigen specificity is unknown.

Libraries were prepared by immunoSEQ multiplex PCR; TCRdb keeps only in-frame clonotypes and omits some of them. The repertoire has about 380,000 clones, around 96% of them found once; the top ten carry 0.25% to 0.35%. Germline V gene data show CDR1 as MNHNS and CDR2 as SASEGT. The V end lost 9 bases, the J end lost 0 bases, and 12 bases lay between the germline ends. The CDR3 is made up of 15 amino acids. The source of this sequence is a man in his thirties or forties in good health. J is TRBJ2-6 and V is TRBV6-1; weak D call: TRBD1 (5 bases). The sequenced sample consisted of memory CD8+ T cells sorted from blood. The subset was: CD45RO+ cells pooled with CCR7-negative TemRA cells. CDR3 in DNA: TGTGCCAGTGTCAGGGCCCGCTCTGGGGCCAACGTCCTGACTTTC. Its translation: CASVRARSGANVLTF.